The 15 T cell receptor beta chains given below trace back to one sample, sequenced in a study of T cell responses to AZD1222 COVID-19 vaccine. Profiled with immunoSEQ multiplex PCR; TCRdb holds only in-frame clones, not every one. The repertoire includes around 130,000 clones, over 75% of them detected once, and approximately 4.8% sits in the top ten. This specimen was peripheral blood, taken on day 0 of AZD1222 vaccination. These receptors came from an adult in good health.

The V call is TRBV2, the J call TRBJ1-5, with a possible D match to TRBD1 (5 bases). This CDR3 is 14 amino acids long. Trimming shortened V by 4 bases and J by 1 base, and 8 bases separated the two germline ends. In germline, CDR1 is SNHLY, CDR2 FYNNEI. In DNA, the CDR3 is TGTGCCAGCAGTGGCAGGGAGAGCAATCAGCCCCAGCATTTT. Protein: CASSGRESNQPQHF.

This clone was seen just once. The CDR3 loop is CASSLQEGGTQYF. CDR3 bases: TGTGCCAGCAGTTTACAGGAAGGGGGTACGCAGTACTTC. The chain couples TRBV12-3 or TRBV12-4 to TRBJ2-7; tentative D call: TRBD1 (6 bases). There are 13 residues in the CDR3. Trimming took off 2 bases at V and 9 bases at J, with 14 bases between the two ends.

The V gene is TRBV12-3 or TRBV12-4, the J gene TRBJ2-3; D remains unclear. Trimming pared 6 bases from V and 3 bases from J, leaving 7 bases between. The CDR3 has 12 amino acids. For the CDR3, the DNA is TGTGCCAGCAGAAAGTCTACAGATACGCAGTATTTT. As protein: CASRKSTDTQYF.

The rearrangement joins TRBV6-1 to TRBJ2-1; 14 bases agree with TRBD2. The CDR3 has 19 amino acids. The germline gives CDR1 MNHNS, CDR2 SASEGT. Germline trimming cut 4 bases from V and 0 bases from J; bases unmatched to any gene: 8. The CDR3 protein is CASSAPTGLAGDSYNEQFF. In DNA, the CDR3 is TGTGCCAGCAGTGCCCCAACGGGACTAGCGGGGGACTCCTACAATGAGCAGTTCTTC.

The CDR3 DNA reads as TGTGCCAGCAGTTATACCAGCGGGGGCCCGAATGAGCAGTTCTTC. Translation gives CASSYTSGGPNEQFF. The chain has TRBV6-2 or TRBV6-3 and TRBJ2-1, with 8 bases fitting TRBD2. This CDR3 spans 15 amino acids. CDR1 is MNHEY, CDR2 SVGEGT, per germline. The junction had 8 bases not matched to a gene; V was cut back by 3 bases and J by 7 bases.

V is TRBV19 and J is TRBJ1-5, with a weak D call TRBD1 (6 bases). This CDR3 is 14 amino acids long. The V end was cut by 5 bases, the J end by 3 bases, with 11 bases between. Germline V lookup: CDR1 LNHDA, CDR2 SQIVND (reference sequence). In DNA form, the CDR3 reads TGTGCCAGTAGTGCTTGGACAGACAATCAGCCCCAGCATTTT. It codes for CASSAWTDNQPQHF. The full variable domain, completed using reference TRBV19 and TRBJ1-5, is DGGITQSPKYLFRKEGQNVTLSCEQNLNHDAMYWYRQDPGQGLRLIYYSQIVNDFQKGDIAEGYSVSREKKESFPLTVTSAQKNPTAFYLCASSAWTDNQPQHFGDGTRLSIL.

In this sample, this clone turned up once. V usage is TRBV6-5 and J usage is TRBJ1-5, with unresolved D. Germline V lookup: CDR1 MNHEY, CDR2 SVGAGI. With 6 bases removed from V and 6 bases from J, the gap between germline ends came to 15 bases. The CDR3 has 14 residues. The CDR3 coding sequence is TGTGCCAGCAGATCAACTGGAGTCGGTCAGCCCCAGCATTTT. The encoded protein is CASRSTGVGQPQHF.

The rearrangement uses TRBV6-5 and TRBJ2-2, with 8 bases identical to TRBD1. Germline CDR1 reads MNHEY; CDR2 reads SVGAGI. This CDR3 has 14 amino acids. Unmatched junction bases numbered 4, after V lost 4 bases and J lost 6 bases. The CDR3 loop reads CASSWTGLAGELFF. The CDR3 nucleotides read TGTGCCAGCAGTTGGACAGGGTTGGCCGGGGAGCTGTTTTTT.

This chain joins TRBV9 and TRBJ1-3, with 7 bases identical to TRBD1. The CDR3 runs to 18 residues. Losses at the gene ends were 3 bases for V and 3 bases for J; bases not matched to a gene: 15. CDR1 SGDLS and CDR2 YYNGEE come from the germline V gene. This CDR3 reads CASSALPTGACCGNTIYF. The CDR3 DNA is TGTGCCAGCAGCGCCCTTCCCACAGGGGCGTGTTGTGGAAACACCATATATTTT.

The J gene is TRBJ2-7, the V gene TRBV28; 9 bases match TRBD2. The germline gives CDR1 MDHEN, CDR2 SYDVKM. The CDR3 sequence is 18 residues long. J lost 0 bases, V lost 4 bases, and 13 bases had no gene match. CDR3 nucleotide sequence: TGTGCCAGCAGTTCTATCGGTAGCGGGAGCCTCCTCTCCTACGAGCAGTACTTC. Amino acid sequence: CASSSIGSGSLLSYEQYF.

V is TRBV6-5 and J is TRBJ2-7, with 10 bases fitting TRBD2. CDR1 and CDR2 from the germline V gene are MNHEY and SVGAGI. Trimming took 6 bases from V and 9 from J; bases not matched to a gene: 8. The CDR3 covers 13 residues. The CDR3 sequence is CASRIAGGTAQYF. The CDR3 DNA follows: TGTGCCAGCAGGATAGCGGGGGGTACCGCGCAGTACTTC.

This clone is a singleton in its sample. The V gene is TRBV5-1, the J gene TRBJ1-2; maybe TRBD1 (5 bases). The CDR3 length is 13 residues. CDR1 and CDR2 (germline): SGHRS, YFSETQ. V was pared by 4 bases and J by 8 bases, with 15 bases between. CDR3 sequence reads: CASSILREGGYTF. In DNA form, the CDR3 reads TGCGCCAGCAGCATCCTCAGGGAAGGCGGCTACACCTTC.

This clone was recorded once. This chain joins TRBV7-3 and TRBJ2-7, with 11 bases fitting TRBD1. The CDR3 is 15 amino acids. CDR1 and CDR2 (germline): SGHTA, FQGTGA. With V trimmed by 5 bases and J by 7 bases, 10 bases remained unmatched. CDR3 sequence reads: CASSPGTGGDREQYF. CDR3 coding DNA: TGTGCCAGCAGCCCAGGGACAGGGGGAGATAGGGAGCAGTACTTC.

The chain employs TRBV7-6 and TRBJ1-5; D unclear. The CDR3 runs to 13 residues. V lost 5 bases, J lost 4 bases, and 9 bases lay in between. Germline CDR1 and CDR2: SGHVS and FNYEAQ. The CDR3 here is CASSLRENQPQHF. The CDR3 nucleotides are TGTGCCAGCAGCCTCCGGGAGAATCAGCCCCAGCATTTT.

The genes are TRBV27 and TRBJ2-1; the match to TRBD2 covers 8 bases. The CDR3 length is 20 residues. The germline gives CDR1 MNHEY, CDR2 SMNVEV (reference sequence). CDR3 in DNA: TGTGCTACCACTCCCTGGGGGGGGAGAAAAGGACTAGCAATCCGCAATGAGCAGTTCTTC. Its translation: CATTPWGGRKGLAIRNEQFF.